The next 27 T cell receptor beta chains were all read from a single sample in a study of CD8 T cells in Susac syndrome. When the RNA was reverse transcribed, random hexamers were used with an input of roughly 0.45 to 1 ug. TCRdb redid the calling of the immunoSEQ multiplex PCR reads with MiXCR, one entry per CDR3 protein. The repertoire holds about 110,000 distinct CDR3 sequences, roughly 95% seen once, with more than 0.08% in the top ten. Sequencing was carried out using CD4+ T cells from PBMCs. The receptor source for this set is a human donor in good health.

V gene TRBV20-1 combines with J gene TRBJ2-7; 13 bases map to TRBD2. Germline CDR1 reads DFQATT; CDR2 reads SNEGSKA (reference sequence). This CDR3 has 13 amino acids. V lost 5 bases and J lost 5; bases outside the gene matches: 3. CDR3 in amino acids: CSAGTSGVDEQYF. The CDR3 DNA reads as TGCAGTGCTGGGACTAGCGGGGTCGACGAGCAGTACTTC.

CDR3: CASSAQGSGANVLTF. DNA for the CDR3: TGTGCCAGCAGCGCGCAGGGCTCTGGGGCCAACGTCCTGACTTTC. This chain joins TRBV7-9 and TRBJ2-6; D is possibly TRBD1 (5 bases). This CDR3 is 15 amino acids long. Looked up from germline, CDR1 is SEHNR and CDR2 is FQNEAQ (reference sequence). V lost 5 bases and J 0 bases, leaving 8 bases between the germline ends.

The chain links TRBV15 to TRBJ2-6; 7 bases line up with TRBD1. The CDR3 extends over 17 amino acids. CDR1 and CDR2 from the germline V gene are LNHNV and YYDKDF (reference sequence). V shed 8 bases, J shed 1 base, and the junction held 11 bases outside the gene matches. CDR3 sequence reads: CATAWGRGRSGANVLTF. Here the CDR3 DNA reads TGTGCCACCGCCTGGGGCAGGGGGAGATCTGGGGCCAACGTCCTGACTTTC.

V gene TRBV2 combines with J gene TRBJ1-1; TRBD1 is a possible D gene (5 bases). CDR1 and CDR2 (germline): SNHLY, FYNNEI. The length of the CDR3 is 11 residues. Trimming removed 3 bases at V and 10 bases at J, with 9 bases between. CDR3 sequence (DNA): TGTGCCAGCAGTGATGTCGGGGGAGCTTTCTTT. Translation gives CASSDVGGAFF.

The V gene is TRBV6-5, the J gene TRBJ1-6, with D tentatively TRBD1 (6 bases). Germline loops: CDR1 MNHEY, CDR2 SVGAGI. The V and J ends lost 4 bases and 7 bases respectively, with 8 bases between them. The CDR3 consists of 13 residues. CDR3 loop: CASSFRGNSPLHF. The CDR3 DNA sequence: TGTGCCAGCAGTTTCAGGGGAAATTCACCCCTCCACTTT.

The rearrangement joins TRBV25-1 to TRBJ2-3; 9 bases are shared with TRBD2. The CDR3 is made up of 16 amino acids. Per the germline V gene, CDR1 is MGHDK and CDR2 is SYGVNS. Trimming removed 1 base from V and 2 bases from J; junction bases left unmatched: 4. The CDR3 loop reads CASSESERGVTDTQYF. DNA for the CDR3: TGTGCCAGCAGTGAATCTGAGCGGGGGGTCACAGATACGCAGTATTTT.

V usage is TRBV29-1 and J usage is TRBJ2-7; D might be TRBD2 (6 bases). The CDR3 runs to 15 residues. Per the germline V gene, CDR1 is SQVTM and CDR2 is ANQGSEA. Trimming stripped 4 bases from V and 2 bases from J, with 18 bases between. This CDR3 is CSVAPNRERAYEQYF. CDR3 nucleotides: TGCAGCGTTGCCCCAAACCGGGAGCGGGCCTACGAGCAGTACTTC.

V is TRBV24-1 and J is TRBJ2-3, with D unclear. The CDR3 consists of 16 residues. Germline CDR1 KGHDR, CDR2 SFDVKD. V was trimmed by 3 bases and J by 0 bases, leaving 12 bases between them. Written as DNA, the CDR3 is TGTGCCACCAGTGATGGCGGAGTAACTAGCACAGATACGCAGTATTTT. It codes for CATSDGGVTSTDTQYF.

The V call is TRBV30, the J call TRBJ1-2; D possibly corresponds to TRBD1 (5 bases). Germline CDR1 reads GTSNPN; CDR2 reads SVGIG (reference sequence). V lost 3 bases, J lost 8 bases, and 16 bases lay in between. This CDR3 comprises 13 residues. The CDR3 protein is CAWSEPGGPGYTF. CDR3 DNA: TGTGCCTGGAGCGAGCCCGGGGGACCGGGCTACACCTTC.

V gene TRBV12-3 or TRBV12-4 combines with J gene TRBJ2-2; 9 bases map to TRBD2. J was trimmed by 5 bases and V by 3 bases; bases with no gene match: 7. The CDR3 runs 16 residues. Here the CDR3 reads CASSLRLAGNTGELFF. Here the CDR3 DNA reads TGTGCCAGCAGTTTGAGGCTAGCGGGAAATACCGGGGAGCTGTTTTTT.

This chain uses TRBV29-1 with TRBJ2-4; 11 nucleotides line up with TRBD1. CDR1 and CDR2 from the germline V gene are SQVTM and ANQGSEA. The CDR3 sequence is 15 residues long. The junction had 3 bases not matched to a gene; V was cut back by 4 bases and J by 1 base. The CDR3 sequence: CSVGRDRGAKNIQYF. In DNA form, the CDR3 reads TGCAGCGTTGGGCGGGACAGGGGGGCCAAAAACATTCAGTACTTC. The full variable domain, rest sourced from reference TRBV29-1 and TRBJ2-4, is SAVISQKPSRDICQRGTSLTIQCQVDSQVTMMFWYRQQPGQSLTLIATANQGSEATYESGFVIDKFPISRPNLTFSTLTVSNMSPEDSSIYLCSVGRDRGAKNIQYFGAGTRLSVL.

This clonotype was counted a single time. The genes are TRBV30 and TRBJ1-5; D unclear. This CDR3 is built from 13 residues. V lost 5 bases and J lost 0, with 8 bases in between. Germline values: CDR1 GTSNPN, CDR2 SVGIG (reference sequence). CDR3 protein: CAWDGNSNQPQHF. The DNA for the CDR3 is TGTGCCTGGGACGGTAATAGCAATCAGCCCCAGCATTTT.

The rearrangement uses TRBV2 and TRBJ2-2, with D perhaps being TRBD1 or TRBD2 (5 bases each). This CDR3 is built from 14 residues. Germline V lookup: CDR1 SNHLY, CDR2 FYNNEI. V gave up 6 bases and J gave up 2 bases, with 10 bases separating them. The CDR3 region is CASRDGANTGELFF. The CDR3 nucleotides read TGTGCCAGCAGAGACGGGGCAAACACCGGGGAGCTGTTTTTT. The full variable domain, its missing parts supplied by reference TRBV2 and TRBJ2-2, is EPEVTQTPSHQVTQMGQEVILRCVPISNHLYFYWYRQILGQKVEFLVSFYNNEISEKSEIFDDQFSVERPDGSNFTLKIRSTKLEDSAMYFCASRDGANTGELFFGEGSRLTVL.

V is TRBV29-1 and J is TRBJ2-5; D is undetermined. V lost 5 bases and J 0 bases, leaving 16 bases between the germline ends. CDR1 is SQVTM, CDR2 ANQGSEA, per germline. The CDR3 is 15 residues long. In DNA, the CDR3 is TGCAGCGTTCCAAGGGCCACAGACTACCAAGAGACCCAGTACTTC. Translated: CSVPRATDYQETQYF.

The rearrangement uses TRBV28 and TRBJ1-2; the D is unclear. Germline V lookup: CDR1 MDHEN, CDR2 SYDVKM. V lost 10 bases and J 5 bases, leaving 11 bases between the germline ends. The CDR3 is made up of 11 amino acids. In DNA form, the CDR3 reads TGTGCCACCCGCCGGGAATATGGCTACACCTTC. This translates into CATRREYGYTF.

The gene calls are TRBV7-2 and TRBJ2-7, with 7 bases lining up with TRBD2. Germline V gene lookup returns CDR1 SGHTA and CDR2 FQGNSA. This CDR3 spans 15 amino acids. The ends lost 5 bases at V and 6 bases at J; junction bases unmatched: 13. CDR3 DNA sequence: TGTGCCAGCAGCCAGACCGCGACTAGCAACGCCGAGCAGTACTTC. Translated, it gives CASSQTATSNAEQYF.

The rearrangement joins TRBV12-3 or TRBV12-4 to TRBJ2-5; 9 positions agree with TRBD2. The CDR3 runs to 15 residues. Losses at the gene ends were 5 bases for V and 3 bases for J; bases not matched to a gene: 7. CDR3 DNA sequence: TGTGCCAGCAGTACGGCGGGGGGGCCTGAAGAGACCCAGTACTTC. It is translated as CASSTAGGPEETQYF.

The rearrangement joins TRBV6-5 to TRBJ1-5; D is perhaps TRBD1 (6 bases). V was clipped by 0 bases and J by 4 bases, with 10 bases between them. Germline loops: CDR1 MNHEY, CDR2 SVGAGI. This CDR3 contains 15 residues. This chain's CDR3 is CASSYSQGGNQPQHF. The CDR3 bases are TGTGCCAGCAGTTACTCACAGGGAGGGAATCAGCCCCAGCATTTT.

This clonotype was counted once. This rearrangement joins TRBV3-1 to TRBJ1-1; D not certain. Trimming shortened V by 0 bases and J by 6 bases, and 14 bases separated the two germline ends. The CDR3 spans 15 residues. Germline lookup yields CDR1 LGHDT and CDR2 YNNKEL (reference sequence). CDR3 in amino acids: CASSQESTAAAEAFF. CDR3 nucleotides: TGTGCCAGCAGCCAAGAGAGTACAGCCGCCGCTGAAGCTTTCTTT.

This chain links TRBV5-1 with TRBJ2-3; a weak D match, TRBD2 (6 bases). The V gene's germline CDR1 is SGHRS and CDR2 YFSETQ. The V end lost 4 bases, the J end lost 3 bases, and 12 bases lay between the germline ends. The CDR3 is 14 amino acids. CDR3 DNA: TGCGCCAGCAGCCCGCTGGGGGGAACAGATACGCAGTATTTT. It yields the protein CASSPLGGTDTQYF. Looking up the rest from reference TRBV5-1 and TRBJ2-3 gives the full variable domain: KAGVTQTPRYLIKTRGQQVTLSCSPISGHRSVSWYQQTPGQGLQFLFEYFSETQRNKGNFPGRFSGRQFSNSRSEMNVSTLELGDSALYLCASSPLGGTDTQYFGPGTRLTVL.

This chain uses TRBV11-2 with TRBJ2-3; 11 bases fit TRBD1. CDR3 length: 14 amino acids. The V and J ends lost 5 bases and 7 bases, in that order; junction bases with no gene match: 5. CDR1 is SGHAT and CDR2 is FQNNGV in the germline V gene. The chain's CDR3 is CASSRTGGRNTQYF. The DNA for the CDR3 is TGTGCCAGCAGCCGGACAGGGGGCAGAAATACGCAGTATTTT.

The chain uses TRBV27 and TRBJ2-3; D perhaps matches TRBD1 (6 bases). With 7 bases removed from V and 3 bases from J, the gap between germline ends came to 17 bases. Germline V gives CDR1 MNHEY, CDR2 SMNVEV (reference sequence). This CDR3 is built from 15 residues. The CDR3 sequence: CASILQGDRTDTQYF. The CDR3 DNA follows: TGTGCCAGCATTCTACAGGGCGATCGGACAGATACGCAGTATTTT.

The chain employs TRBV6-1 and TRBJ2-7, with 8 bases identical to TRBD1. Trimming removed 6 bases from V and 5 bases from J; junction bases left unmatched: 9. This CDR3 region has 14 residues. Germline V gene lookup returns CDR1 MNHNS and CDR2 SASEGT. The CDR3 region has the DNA TGTGCCAGCAGGGCGAACAGGGGGATCGACGAGCAGTACTTC. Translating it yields CASRANRGIDEQYF.

CDR3 nucleotides: TGTGCCAGCAGTGAATATTCAGGGCAAGAGACCCAGTACTTC. Its protein product is CASSEYSGQETQYF. The chain links TRBV2 to TRBJ2-5, with D perhaps matching TRBD1 (5 bases). Trimming stripped 2 bases from V and 2 bases from J, with 9 bases between. The CDR3 loop spans 14 amino acids. CDR1 SNHLY and CDR2 FYNNEI come from the germline V gene. Complete variable domain (other parts from reference TRBV2 and TRBJ2-5): EPEVTQTPSHQVTQMGQEVILRCVPISNHLYFYWYRQILGQKVEFLVSFYNNEISEKSEIFDDQFSVERPDGSNFTLKIRSTKLEDSAMYFCASSEYSGQETQYFGPGTRLLVL.

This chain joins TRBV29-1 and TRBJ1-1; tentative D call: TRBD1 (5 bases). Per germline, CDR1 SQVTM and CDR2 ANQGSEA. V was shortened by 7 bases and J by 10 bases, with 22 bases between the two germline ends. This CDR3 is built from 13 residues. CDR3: CSGALFTGAVAFF. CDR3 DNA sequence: TGCAGCGGGGCCCTGTTCACAGGCGCAGTAGCTTTCTTT.

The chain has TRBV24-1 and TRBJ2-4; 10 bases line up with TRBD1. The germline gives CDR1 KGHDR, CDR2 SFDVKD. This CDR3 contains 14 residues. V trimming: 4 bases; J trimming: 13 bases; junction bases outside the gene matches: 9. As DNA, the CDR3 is TGTGCCACCAGTGACAGCGGGACAGGGGAAGGCCAGTACTTC. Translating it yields CATSDSGTGEGQYF.

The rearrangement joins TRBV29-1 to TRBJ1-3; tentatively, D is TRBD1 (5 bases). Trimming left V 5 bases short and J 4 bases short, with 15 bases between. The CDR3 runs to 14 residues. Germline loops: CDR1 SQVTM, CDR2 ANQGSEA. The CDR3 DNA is TGCAGCGTTAGGACCAGGACATTGGGAAACACCATATATTTT. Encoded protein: CSVRTRTLGNTIYF.